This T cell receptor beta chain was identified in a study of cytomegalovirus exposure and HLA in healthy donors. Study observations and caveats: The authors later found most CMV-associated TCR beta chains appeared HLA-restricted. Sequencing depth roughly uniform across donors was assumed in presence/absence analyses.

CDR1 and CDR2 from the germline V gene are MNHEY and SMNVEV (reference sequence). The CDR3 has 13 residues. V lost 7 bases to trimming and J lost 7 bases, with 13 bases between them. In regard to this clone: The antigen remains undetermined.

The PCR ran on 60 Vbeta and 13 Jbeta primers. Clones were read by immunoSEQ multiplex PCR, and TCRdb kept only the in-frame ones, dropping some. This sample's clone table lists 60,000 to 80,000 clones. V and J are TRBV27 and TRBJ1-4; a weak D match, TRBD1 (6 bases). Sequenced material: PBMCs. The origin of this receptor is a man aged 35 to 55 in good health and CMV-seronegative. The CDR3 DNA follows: TGTGCCAGCAAATCAGGGGATCGTGAAAAACTGTTTTTT. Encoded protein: CASKSGDREKLFF. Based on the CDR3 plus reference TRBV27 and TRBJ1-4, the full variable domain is EAQVTQNPRYLITVTGKKLTVTCSQNMNHEYMSWYRQDPGLGLRQIYYSMNVEVTDKGDVPEGYKVSRKEKRNFPLILESPSPNQTSLYFCASKSGDREKLFFGSGTQLSVL.